The source of this TCR beta chain is a study of blood T cells in healthy people across ages. Study-wide results and limits: Roughly linearly, TCR beta diversity per million T cells fell as age increased. For the donors, CMV status was unknown and possibly confounded expanded clonotype changes.

Every sample had a minimum of 6 million PBMCs isolated. Per the germline V gene, CDR1 is SGHRS and CDR2 is YFSETQ. With 4 bases removed from V and 3 bases from J, the gap between germline ends came to 17 bases. This CDR3 comprises 15 residues. The authors ran a second PCR of about 7 to 11 cycles using a sample-barcoded 5' primer and a J-beta primer mix. All samples yielded 2.5 million or more CDR3-containing paired-end reads. Each CDR3 protein is one row after TCRdb ran MiXCR on the 5' RACE reads. The table has fewer than 2 million distinct CDR3 sequences, about two fifths seen once. Comments on this clonotype: Its antigen is unidentified.

Material for sequencing was blood. This clonotype was obtained from a human donor in good health. This chain joins TRBV5-1 and TRBJ2-7; TRBD2 is a possible D gene (6 bases). The CDR3 reads CASSPAGTGLYEQYF. CDR3 coding DNA: TGCGCCAGCAGCCCGGCCGGGACGGGACTCTACGAGCAGTACTTC.